The 9 T cell receptor beta chains in this list originate from one sample, sequenced in a study of beta chain features in type 1 diabetes. Sequencing targeted expressed TCRB transcripts, as all isolated RNA had been reverse transcribed. Some clones are missing from TCRdb's copy, which holds only in-frame ones; the method was immunoSEQ multiplex PCR. The sample lists roughly 400,000 clones; more than 13% were seen once. Material for sequencing was naive CD4+ T cells from blood. These receptor sequences come from a young woman in good health.

There are a few counts of this clone. The V gene is TRBV30, the J gene TRBJ2-5; 11 nucleotides agree with TRBD1. V lost 2 bases and J lost 7; bases outside the gene matches: 6. Germline values: CDR1 GTSNPN, CDR2 SVGIG (reference sequence). The length of the CDR3 is 14 residues. CDR3 amino acids: CAWSRTGGAGTQYF. The CDR3, as DNA: TGTGCCTGGAGTAGGACAGGGGGCGCGGGGACCCAGTACTTC.

The chain uses TRBV7-3 and TRBJ2-7; TRBD1 matches at 8 bases. The CDR3 has 12 residues. Germline CDR1 and CDR2: SGHTA and FQGTGA. The CDR3 sequence: CASSSIDRGLTV. The CDR3 coding sequence is TGTGCCAGCAGCTCCATCGACAGGGGCTTAACGGTA.

The V and J genes are TRBV6-6 and TRBJ1-4; D remains unclear. This CDR3 is 14 amino acids long. Trimming stripped 7 bases from V and 0 bases from J, with 9 bases between. Germline loops: CDR1 MNHNY, CDR2 SVGAGI (reference sequence). The CDR3 loop reads CASTLRATNEKLFF. The CDR3 coding sequence is TGTGCCAGCACTCTACGGGCAACTAATGAAAAACTGTTTTTT.

The rearrangement joins TRBV30 to TRBJ2-2; 8 nucleotides align to TRBD1. Trimming removed 5 bases from V and 0 bases from J; junction bases left unmatched: 2. CDR1 and CDR2 (germline): GTSNPN, SVGIG (reference sequence). The CDR3 extends over 14 amino acids. CDR3 DNA: TGTGCCTGGGCAGGGGGCTCGAACACCGGGGAGCTGTTTTTT. Translated: CAWAGGSNTGELFF.

This clone has just a few counts. The J gene is TRBJ2-5, the V gene TRBV28; TRBD1 matches 7 bases. This CDR3 spans 15 amino acids. V trimming: 8 bases; J trimming: 3 bases; junction bases outside the gene matches: 12. Germline V gives CDR1 MDHEN, CDR2 SYDVKM. The CDR3 is CASPPHRDSEETQYF. The CDR3 DNA sequence: TGTGCCAGCCCCCCCCACCGGGACAGTGAAGAGACCCAGTACTTC.

This chain links TRBV7-8 with TRBJ2-2, with a weak D call TRBD2 (6 bases). This CDR3 has 12 amino acids. The germline V gene has CDR1 SGHVS and CDR2 FQNEAQ. The CDR3 coding sequence is TGTGCGGGAGGATTGGGCACCGGGGAGCTGTTTTTT. Its protein product is CAGGLGTGELFF.

The rearrangement uses TRBV5-1 and TRBJ2-7, with a weak D call TRBD2 (5 bases). V was clipped by 0 bases and J by 3 bases, with 10 bases between them. Per the germline V gene, CDR1 is SGHRS and CDR2 is YFSETQ. The CDR3 consists of 14 residues. In DNA form, the CDR3 reads TGCGCCAGCAGCTTGGGGGAGCCCCTCTACGAGCAGTACTTC. Its translation: CASSLGEPLYEQYF.

The table lists this clone with a few counts. V and J are TRBV5-6 and TRBJ2-1; 10 bases fit TRBD2. This CDR3 is 16 amino acids long. V lost 2 bases to trimming and J lost 7 bases; unmatched junction nucleotides: 9. CDR1 and CDR2 from the germline V gene are SGHDT and YYEEEE. This CDR3 is CASSFSLLAGVNEQFF. CDR3 DNA: TGTGCCAGCAGCTTCTCCTTGCTAGCGGGAGTTAATGAGCAGTTCTTC.

V usage is TRBV28 and J usage is TRBJ2-4, with a tentative D call TRBD2 (5 bases). Per the germline V gene, CDR1 is MDHEN and CDR2 is SYDVKM. V lost 3 bases to trimming and J lost 0 bases, with 15 bases between them. The CDR3 contains 17 residues. The DNA of the CDR3 is TGTGCCAGCAGTTTTATCCGGGGAAACCTAGCCAAAAACATTCAGTACTTC. It encodes CASSFIRGNLAKNIQYF.